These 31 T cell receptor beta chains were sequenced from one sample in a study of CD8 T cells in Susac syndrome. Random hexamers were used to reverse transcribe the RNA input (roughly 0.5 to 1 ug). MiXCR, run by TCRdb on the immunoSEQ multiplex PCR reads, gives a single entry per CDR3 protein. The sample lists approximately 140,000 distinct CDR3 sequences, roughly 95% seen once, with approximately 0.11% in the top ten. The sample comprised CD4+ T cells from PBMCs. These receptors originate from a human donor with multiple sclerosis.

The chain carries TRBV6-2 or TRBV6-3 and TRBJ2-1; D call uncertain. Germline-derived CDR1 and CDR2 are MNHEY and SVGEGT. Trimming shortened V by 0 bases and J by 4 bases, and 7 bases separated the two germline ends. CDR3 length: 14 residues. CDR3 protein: CASSYSRIYNEQFF. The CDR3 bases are TGTGCCAGCAGTTACTCGCGCATTTACAATGAGCAGTTCTTC.

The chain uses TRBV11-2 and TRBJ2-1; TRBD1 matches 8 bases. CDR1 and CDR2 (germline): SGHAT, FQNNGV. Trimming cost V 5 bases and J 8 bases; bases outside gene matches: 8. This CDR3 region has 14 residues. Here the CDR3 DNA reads TGTGCCAGCAGCGGCCTCAGGGGGCGGGATGAGCAGTTCTTC. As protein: CASSGLRGRDEQFF.

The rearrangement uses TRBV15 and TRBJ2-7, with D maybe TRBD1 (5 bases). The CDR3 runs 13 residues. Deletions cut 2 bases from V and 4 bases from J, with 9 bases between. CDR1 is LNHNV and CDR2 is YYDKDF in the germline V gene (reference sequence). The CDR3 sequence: CATSRHRSYEQYF. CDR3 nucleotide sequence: TGTGCCACCAGCAGACACAGGTCGTACGAGCAGTACTTC.

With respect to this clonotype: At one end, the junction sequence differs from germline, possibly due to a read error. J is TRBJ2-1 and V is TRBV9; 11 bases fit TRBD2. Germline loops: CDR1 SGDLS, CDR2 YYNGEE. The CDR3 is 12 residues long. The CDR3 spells CASSVGTSGLIF. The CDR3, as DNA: TGTGCCAGCAGCGTGGGGACTAGCGGCCTGATCTTC.

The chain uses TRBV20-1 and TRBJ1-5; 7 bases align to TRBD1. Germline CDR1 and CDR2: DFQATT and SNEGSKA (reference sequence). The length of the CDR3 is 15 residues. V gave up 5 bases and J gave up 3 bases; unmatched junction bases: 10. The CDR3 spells CSAPQIGTVNQPQHF. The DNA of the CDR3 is TGCAGTGCTCCCCAGATCGGGACAGTCAATCAGCCCCAGCATTTT.

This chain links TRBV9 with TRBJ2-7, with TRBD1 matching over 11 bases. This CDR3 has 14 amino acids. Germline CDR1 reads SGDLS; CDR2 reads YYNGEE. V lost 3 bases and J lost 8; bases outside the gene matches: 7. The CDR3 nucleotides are TGTGCCAGCAGCGCTCCGGGACAGGGGGGGAAGCAGTACTTC. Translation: CASSAPGQGGKQYF. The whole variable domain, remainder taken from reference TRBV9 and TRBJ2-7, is DSGVTQTPKHLITATGQRVTLRCSPRSGDLSVYWYQQSLDQGLQFLIQYYNGEERAKGNILERFSAQQFPDLHSELNLSSLELGDSALYFCASSAPGQGGKQYFGPGTRLTVT.

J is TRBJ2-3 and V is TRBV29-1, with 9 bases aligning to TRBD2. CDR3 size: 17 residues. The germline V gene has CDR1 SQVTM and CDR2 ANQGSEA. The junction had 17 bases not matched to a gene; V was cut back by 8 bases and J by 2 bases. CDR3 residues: CSPKAGLAGYLTDTQYF. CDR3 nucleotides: TGCAGCCCGAAGGCGGGCCTAGCGGGGTACCTCACAGATACGCAGTATTTT.

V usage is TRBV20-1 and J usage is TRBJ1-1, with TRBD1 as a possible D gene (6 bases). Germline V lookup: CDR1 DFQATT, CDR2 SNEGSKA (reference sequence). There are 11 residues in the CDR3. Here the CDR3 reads CSADRLTEAFF. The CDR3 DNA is TGCAGCGCAGACAGGCTCACTGAAGCTTTCTTT.

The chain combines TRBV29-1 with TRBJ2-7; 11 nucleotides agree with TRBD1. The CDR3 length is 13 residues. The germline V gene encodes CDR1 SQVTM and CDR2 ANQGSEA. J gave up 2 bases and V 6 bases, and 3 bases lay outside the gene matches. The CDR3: CSVRTGGPYEQYF. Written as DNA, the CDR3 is TGCAGCGTGCGGACAGGGGGCCCCTACGAGCAGTACTTC.

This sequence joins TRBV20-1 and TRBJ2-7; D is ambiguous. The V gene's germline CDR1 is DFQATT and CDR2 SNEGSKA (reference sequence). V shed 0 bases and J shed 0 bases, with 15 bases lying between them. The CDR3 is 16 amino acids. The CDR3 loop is CSARDSSWSSSYEQYF. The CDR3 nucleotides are TGCAGTGCTAGAGATTCGTCGTGGTCGAGCTCCTACGAGCAGTACTTC.

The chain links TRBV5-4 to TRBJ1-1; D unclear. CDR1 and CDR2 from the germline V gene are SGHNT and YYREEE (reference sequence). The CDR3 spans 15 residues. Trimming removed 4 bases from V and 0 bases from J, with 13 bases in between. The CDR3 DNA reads TGTGCCAGCAGCCCGAGGGTTGACTTGAACACTGAAGCTTTCTTT. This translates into CASSPRVDLNTEAFF.

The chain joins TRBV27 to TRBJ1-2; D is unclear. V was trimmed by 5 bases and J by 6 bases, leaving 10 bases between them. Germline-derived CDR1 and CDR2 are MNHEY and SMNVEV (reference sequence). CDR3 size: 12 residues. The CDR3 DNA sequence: TGTGCCAGCAGTCCCTCCGGGAATGGCTACACCTTC. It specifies CASSPSGNGYTF.

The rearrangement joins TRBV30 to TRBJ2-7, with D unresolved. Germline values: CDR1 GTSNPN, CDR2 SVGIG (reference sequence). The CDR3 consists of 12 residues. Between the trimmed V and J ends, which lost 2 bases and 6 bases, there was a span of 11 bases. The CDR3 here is CAWSPSWSEQYF. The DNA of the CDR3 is TGTGCCTGGAGTCCGTCCTGGAGCGAGCAGTACTTC.

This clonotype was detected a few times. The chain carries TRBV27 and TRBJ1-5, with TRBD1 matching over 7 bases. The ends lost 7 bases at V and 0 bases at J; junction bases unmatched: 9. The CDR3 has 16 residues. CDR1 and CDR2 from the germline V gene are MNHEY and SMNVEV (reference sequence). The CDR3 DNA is TGTGCCAGCAAGTCCGGGACAGAGTATAGCAATCAGCCCCAGCATTTT. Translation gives CASKSGTEYSNQPQHF.

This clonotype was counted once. CDR3 region: CASSQDVTRTASNQPQHF. In nucleotides, the CDR3 is TGCGCCAGCAGCCAAGACGTAACGCGGACGGCTAGCAATCAGCCCCAGCATTTT. The chain recombines TRBV4-3 with TRBJ1-5, with D unclear. The CDR3 totals 18 residues. V shed 0 bases and J shed 0 bases, with 15 bases lying between them. Germline V gene lookup returns CDR1 LGHNA and CDR2 YSLEER.

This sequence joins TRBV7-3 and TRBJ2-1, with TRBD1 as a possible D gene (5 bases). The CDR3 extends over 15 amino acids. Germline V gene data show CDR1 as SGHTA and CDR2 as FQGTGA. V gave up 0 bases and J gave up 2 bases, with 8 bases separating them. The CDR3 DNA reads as TGTGCCAGCAGCTTAACGTTGGGGCCCTACAATGAGCAGTTCTTC. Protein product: CASSLTLGPYNEQFF.

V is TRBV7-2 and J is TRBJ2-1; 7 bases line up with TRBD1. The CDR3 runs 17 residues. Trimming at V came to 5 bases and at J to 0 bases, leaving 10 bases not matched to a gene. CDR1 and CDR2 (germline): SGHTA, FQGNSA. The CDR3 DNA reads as TGTGCCAGCAGCCCCCAAGGACAGGCGAGCTCCTACAATGAGCAGTTCTTC. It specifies CASSPQGQASSYNEQFF.

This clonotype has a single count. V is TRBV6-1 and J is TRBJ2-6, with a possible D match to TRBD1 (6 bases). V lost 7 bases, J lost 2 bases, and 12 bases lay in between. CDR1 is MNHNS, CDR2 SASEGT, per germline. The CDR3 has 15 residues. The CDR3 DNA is TGTGCCAGCATGAGAACAGGGCCTGGGGCCAACGTCCTGACTTTC. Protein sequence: CASMRTGPGANVLTF.

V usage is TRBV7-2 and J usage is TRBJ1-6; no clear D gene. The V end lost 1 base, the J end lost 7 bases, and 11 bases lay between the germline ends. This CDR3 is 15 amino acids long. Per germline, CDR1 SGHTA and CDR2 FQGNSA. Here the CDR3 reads CASSLVAEYNSPLHF. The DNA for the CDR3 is TGTGCCAGCAGCTTAGTAGCGGAGTACAATTCACCCCTCCACTTT.

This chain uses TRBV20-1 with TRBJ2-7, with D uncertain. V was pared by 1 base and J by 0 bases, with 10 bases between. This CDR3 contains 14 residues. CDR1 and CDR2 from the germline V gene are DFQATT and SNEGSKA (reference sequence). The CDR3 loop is CSARGGRSSYEQYF. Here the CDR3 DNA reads TGCAGTGCTAGAGGTGGCAGGAGCTCCTACGAGCAGTACTTC.

CDR3 nucleotide sequence: TGTGCCAGCAGTTACCGCGGACAGGCTTATGGCTACACCTTC. Translation gives CASSYRGQAYGYTF. The chain uses TRBV6-5 and TRBJ1-2; the match to TRBD1 covers 7 bases. The germline V gene encodes CDR1 MNHEY and CDR2 SVGAGI. Trimming removed 2 bases from V and 5 bases from J; junction bases left unmatched: 5. CDR3 length equals 14 residues.

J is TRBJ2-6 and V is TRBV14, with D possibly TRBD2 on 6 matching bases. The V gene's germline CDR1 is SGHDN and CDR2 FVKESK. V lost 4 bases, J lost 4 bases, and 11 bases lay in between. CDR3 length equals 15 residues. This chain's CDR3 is CASSLRGAGANVLTF. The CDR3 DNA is TGTGCCAGCAGCCTCCGCGGGGCCGGGGCCAACGTCCTGACTTTC.

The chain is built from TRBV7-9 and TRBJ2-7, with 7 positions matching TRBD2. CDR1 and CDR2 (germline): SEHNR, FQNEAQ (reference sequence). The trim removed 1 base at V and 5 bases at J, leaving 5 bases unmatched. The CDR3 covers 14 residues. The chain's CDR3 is CASSLVLGGDEQYF. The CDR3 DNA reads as TGTGCCAGCAGCTTAGTTCTGGGAGGGGACGAGCAGTACTTC.

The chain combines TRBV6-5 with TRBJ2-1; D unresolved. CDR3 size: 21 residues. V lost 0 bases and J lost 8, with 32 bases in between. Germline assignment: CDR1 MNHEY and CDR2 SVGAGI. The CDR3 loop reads CASSYSSMFGSDRPSRHEQFF. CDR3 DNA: TGTGCCAGCAGTTACTCGAGTATGTTCGGGTCGGACCGTCCCTCAAGGCATGAGCAGTTCTTC.

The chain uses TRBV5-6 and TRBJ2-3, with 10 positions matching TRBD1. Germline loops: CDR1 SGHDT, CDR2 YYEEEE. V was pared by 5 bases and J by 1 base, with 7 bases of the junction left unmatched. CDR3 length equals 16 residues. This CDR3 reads CASSRDRGLRTDTQYF. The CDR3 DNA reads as TGTGCCAGCAGTCGGGACAGGGGACTTCGCACAGATACGCAGTATTTT.

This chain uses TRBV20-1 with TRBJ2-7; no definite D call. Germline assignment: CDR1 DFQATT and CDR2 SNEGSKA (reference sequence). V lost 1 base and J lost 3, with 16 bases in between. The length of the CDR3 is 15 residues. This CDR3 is CSARGGRRRYYEQYF. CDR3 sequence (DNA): TGCAGTGCTAGAGGCGGCAGACGAAGGTACTACGAGCAGTACTTC.

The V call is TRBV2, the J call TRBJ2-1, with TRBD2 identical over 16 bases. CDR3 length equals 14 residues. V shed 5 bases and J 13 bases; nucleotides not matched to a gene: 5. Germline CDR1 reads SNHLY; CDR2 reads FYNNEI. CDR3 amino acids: CASSPGLAGGDQFF. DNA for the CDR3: TGTGCCAGCAGTCCGGGACTAGCGGGAGGGGACCAGTTCTTC. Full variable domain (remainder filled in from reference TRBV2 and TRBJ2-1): EPEVTQTPSHQVTQMGQEVILRCVPISNHLYFYWYRQILGQKVEFLVSFYNNEISEKSEIFDDQFSVERPDGSNFTLKIRSTKLEDSAMYFCASSPGLAGGDQFFGPGTRLTVL.

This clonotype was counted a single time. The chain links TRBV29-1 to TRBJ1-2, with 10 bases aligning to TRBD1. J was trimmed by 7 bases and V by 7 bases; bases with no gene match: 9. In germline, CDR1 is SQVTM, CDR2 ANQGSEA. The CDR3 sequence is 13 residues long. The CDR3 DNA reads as TGCAGCGCTGGGGACAGGGGAATCTCTGGCTACACCTTC. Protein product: CSAGDRGISGYTF.

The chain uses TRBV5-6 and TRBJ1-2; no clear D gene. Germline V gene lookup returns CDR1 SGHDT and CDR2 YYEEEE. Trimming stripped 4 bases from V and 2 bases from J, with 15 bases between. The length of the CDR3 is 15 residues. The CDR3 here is CASSPGGSLNYGYTF. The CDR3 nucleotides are TGTGCCAGCAGCCCCGGCGGGTCCCTGAACTATGGCTACACCTTC.

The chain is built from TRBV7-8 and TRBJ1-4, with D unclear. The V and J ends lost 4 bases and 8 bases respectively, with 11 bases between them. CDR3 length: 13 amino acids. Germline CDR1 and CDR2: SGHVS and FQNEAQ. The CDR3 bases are TGTGCCAGCAGCTCCATGTTCGGGGAAAAACTGTTTTTT. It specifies CASSSMFGEKLFF.

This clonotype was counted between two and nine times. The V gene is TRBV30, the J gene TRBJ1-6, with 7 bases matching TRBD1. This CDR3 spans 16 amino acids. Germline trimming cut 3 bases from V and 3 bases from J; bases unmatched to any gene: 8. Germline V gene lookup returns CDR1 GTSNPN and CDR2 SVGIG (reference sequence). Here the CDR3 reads CAWRVEGAIYNSPLHF. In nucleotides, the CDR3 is TGTGCCTGGAGAGTGGAGGGGGCTATCTATAATTCACCCCTCCACTTT.